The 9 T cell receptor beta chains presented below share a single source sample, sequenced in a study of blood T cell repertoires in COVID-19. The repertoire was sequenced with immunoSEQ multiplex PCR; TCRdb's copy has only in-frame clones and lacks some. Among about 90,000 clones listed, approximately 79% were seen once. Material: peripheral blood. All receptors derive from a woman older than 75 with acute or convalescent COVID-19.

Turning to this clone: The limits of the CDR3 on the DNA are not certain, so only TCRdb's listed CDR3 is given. CDR3 sequence reads: CTSRGVGRGSPLHF. The chain has TRBV1 and TRBJ1-6. TRBV1 has pseudogene status. Ends included, the CDR3 has 14 residues.

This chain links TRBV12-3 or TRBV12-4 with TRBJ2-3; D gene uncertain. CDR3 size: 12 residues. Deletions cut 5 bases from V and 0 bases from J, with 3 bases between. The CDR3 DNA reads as TGTGCCAGCAGTCCTAGCACAGATACGCAGTATTTT. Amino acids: CASSPSTDTQYF.

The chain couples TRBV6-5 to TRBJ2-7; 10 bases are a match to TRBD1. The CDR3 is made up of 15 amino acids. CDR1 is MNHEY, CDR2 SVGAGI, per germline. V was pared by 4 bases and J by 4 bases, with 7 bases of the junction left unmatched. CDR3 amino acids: CASSLGGQGLYEQYF. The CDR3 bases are TGTGCCAGCAGTTTAGGGGGACAGGGGTTGTACGAGCAGTACTTC.

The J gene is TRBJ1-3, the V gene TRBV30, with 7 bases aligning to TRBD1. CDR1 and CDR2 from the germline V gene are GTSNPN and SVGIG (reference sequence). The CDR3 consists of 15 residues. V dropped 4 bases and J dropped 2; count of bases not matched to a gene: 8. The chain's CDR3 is CAWTPRDRAGNTIYF. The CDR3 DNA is TGTGCCTGGACTCCACGCGACAGGGCTGGAAACACCATATATTTT.

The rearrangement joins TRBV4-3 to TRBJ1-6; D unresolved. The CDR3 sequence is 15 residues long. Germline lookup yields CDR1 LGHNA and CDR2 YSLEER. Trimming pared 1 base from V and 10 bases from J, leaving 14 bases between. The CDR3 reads CASSQGGGLRSPLHF. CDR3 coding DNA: TGCGCCAGCAGCCAAGGGGGAGGGCTTCGGTCACCCCTCCACTTT.

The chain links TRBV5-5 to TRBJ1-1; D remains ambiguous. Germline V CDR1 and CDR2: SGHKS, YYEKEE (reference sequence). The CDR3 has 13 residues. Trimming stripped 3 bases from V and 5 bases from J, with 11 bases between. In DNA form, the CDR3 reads TGTGCCAGCAGCTCGGGAGTTTTTACTGAAGCTTTCTTT. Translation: CASSSGVFTEAFF.

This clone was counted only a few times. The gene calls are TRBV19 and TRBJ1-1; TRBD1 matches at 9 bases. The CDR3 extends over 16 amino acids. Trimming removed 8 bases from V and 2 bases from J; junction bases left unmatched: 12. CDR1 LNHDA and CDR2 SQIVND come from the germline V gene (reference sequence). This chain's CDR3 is CASLTRTGVHNTEAFF. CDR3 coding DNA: TGTGCCAGTCTAACACGGACAGGGGTCCATAACACTGAAGCTTTCTTT.

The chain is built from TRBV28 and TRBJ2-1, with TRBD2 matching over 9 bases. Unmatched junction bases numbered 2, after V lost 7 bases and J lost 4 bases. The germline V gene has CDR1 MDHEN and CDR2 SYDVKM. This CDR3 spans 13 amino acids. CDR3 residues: CASTSGDYNEQFF. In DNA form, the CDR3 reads TGTGCCAGCACTAGCGGGGATTACAATGAGCAGTTCTTC.

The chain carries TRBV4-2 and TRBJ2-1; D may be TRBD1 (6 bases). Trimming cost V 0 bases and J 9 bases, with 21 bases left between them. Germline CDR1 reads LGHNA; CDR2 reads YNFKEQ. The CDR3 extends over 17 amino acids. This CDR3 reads CASSQDDEARGSGEQFF. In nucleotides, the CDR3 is TGTGCCAGCAGCCAAGATGACGAAGCTAGGGGGTCTGGTGAGCAGTTCTTC.